A single T cell receptor (beta chain) is shown here with its context. V lost 8 bases, J lost 1 base, and 6 bases stayed unmatched. Looked up from germline, CDR1 is SGDLS and CDR2 is YYNGEE. The CDR3 contains 14 residues. Libraries were prepared by immunoSEQ multiplex PCR; TCRdb keeps only in-frame clonotypes and omits some of them. Found here are 45,000 to 55,000 clones, about nine tenths of them singletons; the top ten hold about 0.15%. The data stem from a study of T cell changes during pregnancy in multiple sclerosis. The chain combines TRBV9 with TRBJ1-1, with 9 positions matching TRBD1. Sequences were derived from CD4+ T cells from peripheral blood mononuclear cells, sampled after pregnancy. The source of this sequence is a female donor in good health, enrolled as a control in a pregnancy study. DNA for the CDR3: TGTGCCAGGGACAGGGGAACTAAGAACACTGAAGCTTTCTTT. Translated: CARDRGTKNTEAFF.